This T cell receptor beta chain was obtained from a study of vaccination effects on CD4 cells after COVID-19. Study-wide findings and caveats: Clones of infection and vaccine origin contracted markedly late after vaccination. In healthy vaccinees, only 1 of 255 vaccine-induced clones cross-reacted with common cold coronaviruses.

Clones were read by immunoSEQ multiplex PCR, and TCRdb kept only the in-frame ones, dropping some. The sample includes over 60,000 clones, approximately 76% of them seen just once. With regard to this clone: Its antigen is undetermined.

Expansion with viral peptide pools was applied to antigen-specific CD4+ T cells by the ViraFEST assay prior to sequencing. Culturing for about 10 days preceded CD4+ T cell isolation. Nucleocapsid antibodies were negative in the vaccine recipients, who had never had SARS-CoV-2 infection. The CDR3 has 16 residues. The germline V gene has CDR1 SGHTA and CDR2 FQGNSA. The germline V and J ends were trimmed by 0 bases and 3 bases, with 13 bases remaining between them. The V and J genes are TRBV7-2 and TRBJ2-3; the D call may be TRBD1 or TRBD2 (5 bases each). This receptor was identified in a human donor who received a COVID-19 vaccine. The material sequenced was CD4+ T cells from PBMCs cultured with HCoV-NL63 spike peptides, taken before COVID-19 vaccination. The CDR3 DNA sequence: TGTGCCAGCAGCTTAGCGCAGGCAGGGACGACAGATACGCAGTATTTT. Translating it yields CASSLAQAGTTDTQYF. Using reference TRBV7-2 and TRBJ2-3 for the parts outside the CDR3, the full variable domain is GAGVSQSPSNKVTEKGKDVELRCDPISGHTALYWYRQSLGQGLEFLIYFQGNSAPDKSGLPSDRFSAERTGGSVSTLTIQRTQQEDSAVYLCASSLAQAGTTDTQYFGPGTRLTVL.